This T cell receptor (beta chain) emerged from a study of T cell changes during pregnancy in multiple sclerosis. Per germline, CDR1 SGHRS and CDR2 YFSETQ. CDR3 size: 13 residues. Trimming pared 2 bases from V and 4 bases from J, leaving 9 bases between. TCRdb keeps only in-frame clones here, not all; method: immunoSEQ multiplex PCR. The top ten clones hold about 2.7% of a sample with about 59,000 clones, 80% to 95% of them seen once. V and J are TRBV5-1 and TRBJ2-5; TRBD1 is a possible D gene (5 bases). Here the sequenced sample was peripheral blood, taken in the second trimester of pregnancy. The clonotype was recovered from a female donor in good health, enrolled as a control in a pregnancy study. The CDR3, as DNA: TGCGCCAGCAGCTTCCCCCAGGGAGAGACCCAGTACTTC. Translating gives CASSFPQGETQYF.